This TCR beta chain derives from a study of T cell responses to AZD1222 COVID-19 vaccine. Findings and caveats of the study: Reports say nearly half of spike-specific TCRs go after unmutated variant regions.

Sequencing used immunoSEQ multiplex PCR; TCRdb keeps in-frame clones, though not all of them. The table lists some 120,000 clones, approximately 83% of them singletons. V lost 6 bases to trimming and J lost 4 bases, with 16 bases between them. CDR3 length: 14 amino acids. Germline V lookup: CDR1 SNHLY, CDR2 FYNNEI. The table lists this clone with a count of one. Antigen specificity is unknown. The source of this sequence is an adult in good health. This sequence joins TRBV2 and TRBJ2-7; D is tentatively TRBD1 or TRBD2 (5 bases each). This material consisted of peripheral blood, taken on day 0 of AZD1222 vaccination. CDR3 bases: TGTGCCAGCAGGGGGGACGGGACGCAGTACGAGCAGTACTTC. It translates to CASRGDGTQYEQYF.